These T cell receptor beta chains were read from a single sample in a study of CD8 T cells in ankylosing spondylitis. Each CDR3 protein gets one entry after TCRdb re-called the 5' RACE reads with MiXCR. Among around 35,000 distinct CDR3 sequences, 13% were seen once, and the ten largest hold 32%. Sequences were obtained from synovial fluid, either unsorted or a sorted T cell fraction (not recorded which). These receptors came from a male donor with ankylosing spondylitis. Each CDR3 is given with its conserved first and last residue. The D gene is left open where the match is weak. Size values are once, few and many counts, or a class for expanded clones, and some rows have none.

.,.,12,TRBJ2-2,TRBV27,CASSLLTGELFF,TGTGCCAGCAGTTTACTCACCGGGGAGCTGTTTTTT
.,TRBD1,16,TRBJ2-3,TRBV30,CAWSDETGMGTDTQYF,TGTGCCTGGAGTGACGAGACAGGGATGGGCACAGATACGCAGTATTTT
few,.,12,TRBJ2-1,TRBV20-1,CSTPRGSNEQFF,TGCAGTACCCCCCGGGGGAGTAATGAGCAGTTCTTC
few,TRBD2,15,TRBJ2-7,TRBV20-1,CSASRLAESSYEQYF,TGCAGTGCTAGTAGGCTAGCGGAAAGCTCCTACGAGCAGTACTTC
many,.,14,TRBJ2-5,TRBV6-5,CASSYSTVVETQYF,TGTGCCAGCAGTTACTCGACAGTGGTAGAGACCCAGTACTTC
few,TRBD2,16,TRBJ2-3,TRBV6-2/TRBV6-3,CASSRTSGQGTDTQYF,TGTGCCAGCAGCCGGACTAGCGGCCAGGGCACAGATACGCAGTATTTT
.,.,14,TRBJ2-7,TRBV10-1,CASSEPGTAKGQYF,TGCGCCAGCAGTGAGCCGGGGACTGCGAAGGGGCAGTACTTC
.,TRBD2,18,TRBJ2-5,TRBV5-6,CASSLLTSGVPGQETQYF,TGTGCCAGCAGCTTATTGACTAGCGGGGTCCCGGGGCAAGAGACCCAGTACTTC
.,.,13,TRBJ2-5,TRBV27,CASSPLGQETQYF,TGTGCCAGCAGTCCCCTTGGACAAGAGACCCAGTACTTC
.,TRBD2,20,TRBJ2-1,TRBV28,CASSALAGVLILSSYNEQFF,TGTGCCAGCAGTGCCCTAGCGGGAGTACTGATATTAAGCTCCTACAATGAGCAGTTCTTC
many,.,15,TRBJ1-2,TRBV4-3,CASSQGRGAVYGYTF,TGCGCCAGCAGCCAAGGTCGGGGGGCGGTCTATGGCTACACCTTC
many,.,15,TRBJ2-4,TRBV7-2,CASSLLAGAKNIQYF,TGTGCCAGCAGCTTACTAGCAGGAGCCAAAAACATTCAGTACTTC
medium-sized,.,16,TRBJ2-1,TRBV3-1,CASSHTAQGSYNEQFF,TGTGCCAGCAGCCATACCGCACAGGGCTCCTACAATGAGCAGTTCTTC
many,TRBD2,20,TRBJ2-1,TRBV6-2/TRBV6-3,CASSYSGISGRAPDTNEQFF,TGTGCCAGCAGTTACTCGGGGATTAGCGGGAGGGCCCCAGATACTAATGAGCAGTTCTTC
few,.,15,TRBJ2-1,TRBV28,CASSPSSGPNNEQFF,TGTGCCAGCAGCCCAAGCTCGGGACCAAACAATGAGCAGTTCTTC
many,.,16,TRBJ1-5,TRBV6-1,CASSEGTPDSNQPQHF,TGTGCCAGCAGCGAGGGTACACCAGATAGCAATCAGCCCCAGCATTTT